A single sample is the source of the 18 T cell receptor beta chains below, sequenced in a study of shared clonotypes between healthy human individuals. Clones were sequenced by immunoSEQ multiplex PCR, and TCRdb holds only the in-frame ones, with some missing. The sample holds about 990,000 clones, 75% to 85% seen once. Source material: memory CD4+ T cells from PBMCs. Described subset: CD45RA-negative fraction. These TCRs come from a man aged 18 to 29 in good health. Some clones in this sample may be carry-over from other donors' samples.

The chain is built from TRBV5-5 and TRBJ2-1, with D possibly being TRBD1 (5 bases). The CDR3 is made up of 13 amino acids. Germline-derived CDR1 and CDR2 are SGHKS and YYEKEE (reference sequence). The V end was cut by 4 bases, the J end by 8 bases, with 13 bases between. This CDR3 reads CASSLTTGYEQFF. The CDR3 DNA is TGTGCCAGCAGCCTAACTACAGGCTATGAGCAGTTCTTC.

The V and J genes are TRBV5-1 and TRBJ1-4; 7 nucleotides agree with TRBD1. The CDR3 contains 14 residues. Germline CDR1 SGHRS, CDR2 YFSETQ. Trimming at V came to 0 bases and at J to 7 bases, leaving 3 bases not matched to a gene. The chain's CDR3 is CASSLEGAGEKLFF. Written as DNA, the CDR3 is TGCGCCAGCAGCTTGGAGGGGGCAGGTGAAAAACTGTTTTTT.

This chain connects TRBV7-3 to TRBJ2-3, with 12 bases identical to TRBD2. The CDR3 totals 16 residues. Germline loops: CDR1 SGHTA, CDR2 FQGTGA. The trim removed 4 bases at V and 4 bases at J, leaving 6 bases unmatched. CDR3 sequence: CASSSGLAGKADTQYF. DNA of the CDR3: TGTGCCAGCAGCTCAGGACTAGCGGGAAAGGCAGATACGCAGTATTTT.

This clone was detected a few times. This chain joins TRBV19 and TRBJ1-2; a weak D match, TRBD1 (6 bases). V was clipped by 3 bases and J by 11 bases, with 10 bases between them. Germline lookup yields CDR1 LNHDA and CDR2 SQIVND (reference sequence). The CDR3 is 11 residues long. This CDR3 reads CASSIYREYTF. The CDR3 coding sequence is TGTGCCAGTAGTATCTACAGGGAGTACACCTTC.

The V gene is TRBV29-1, the J gene TRBJ2-3; 8 bases are shared with TRBD2. In germline, CDR1 is SQVTM, CDR2 ANQGSEA. The trim removed 4 bases at V and 6 bases at J, leaving 9 bases unmatched. The CDR3 has 14 amino acids. DNA of the CDR3: TGCAGCGTTGTTTCGGCGGGAGGCATCGATACGCAGTATTTT. This codes for CSVVSAGGIDTQYF.

This clone was picked up one time. The V and J genes are TRBV19 and TRBJ1-1; weak D call: TRBD1 (6 bases). V was shortened by 5 bases and J by 4 bases, with 17 bases between the two germline ends. Germline V CDR1 and CDR2: LNHDA, SQIVND (reference sequence). This CDR3 region has 15 residues. This CDR3 reads CASSPIWGAGTEAFF. CDR3 sequence (DNA): TGTGCCAGTAGTCCTATCTGGGGGGCGGGCACTGAAGCTTTCTTT.

The J gene is TRBJ2-7, the V gene TRBV5-4, with D perhaps given as TRBD1 or TRBD2 (6 bases each). This CDR3 is built from 14 residues. V shed 0 bases and J shed 6 bases, with 13 bases lying between them. The germline CDR1 and CDR2 sequences are SGHNT and YYREEE (reference sequence). This CDR3 is CASSLDSRGGEQYF. For the CDR3, the DNA is TGTGCCAGCAGCTTGGATAGCAGGGGAGGCGAGCAGTACTTC.

A remark on this clone: With a much larger clone just one base away, this may be a read error. The chain combines TRBV28 with TRBJ2-5; TRBD1 is a possible D gene (6 bases). The end of the DNA aligns better with TRBJ2-7, so the J call may be wrong. There are 14 residues in the CDR3. CDR1 and CDR2 from the germline V gene are MDHEN and SYDVKM. The CDR3 sequence is CASTSLTGVYEQYF. CDR3 DNA: TGTGCCAGCACGTCCTTGACAGGAGTGTACGAGCAGTACTTC.

The chain joins TRBV5-4 to TRBJ2-1; D possibly corresponds to TRBD2 (6 bases). CDR3 length: 16 residues. The germline gives CDR1 SGHNT, CDR2 YYREEE (reference sequence). Trimming took 4 bases from V and 3 from J, leaving 17 bases between them. CDR3 in DNA: TGTGCCAGCAGCCCCCCGGGGACTTCCAACTACAATGAGCAGTTCTTC. It codes for CASSPPGTSNYNEQFF. Based on the CDR3 plus reference TRBV5-4 and TRBJ2-1, the full variable domain is ETGVTQSPTHLIKTRGQQVTLRCSSQSGHNTVSWYQQALGQGPQFIFQYYREEENGRGNFPPRFSGLQFPNYSSELNVNALELDDSALYLCASSPPGTSNYNEQFFGPGTRLTVL.

This clone has a handful of counts. The V and J genes are TRBV6-5 and TRBJ1-5; TRBD1 matches at 8 bases. After removal of 5 bases from V and 7 bases from J, the junction contained 10 bases not matched to a gene. Germline-derived CDR1 and CDR2 are MNHEY and SVGAGI. This CDR3 region has 15 residues. The CDR3 loop reads CASSQDRAPLQPQHF. The CDR3 DNA follows: TGTGCCAGCAGTCAGGACAGGGCCCCTCTGCAGCCCCAGCATTTT.

Points on this clone: A much larger clone sits a single nucleotide away, making a read error possible. The chain is built from TRBV9 and TRBJ1-6, with 7 nucleotides matching TRBD1. V was clipped by 0 bases and J by 0 bases; unmatched bases: 3. The CDR3 totals 17 residues. Germline-derived CDR1 and CDR2 are SGDLS and YYNGEE. The CDR3 nucleotides read TGTGCCAGCAGCGTAGCGGGACAGAGCTCCTATAATTCACCCCTCCACTTT. Amino acid sequence: CASSVAGQSSYNSPLHF.

The chain carries TRBV5-1 and TRBJ1-4; no reliable D call. The V gene's germline CDR1 is SGHRS and CDR2 YFSETQ. Trimming cost V 1 base and J 7 bases, with 11 bases left between them. The CDR3 extends over 14 amino acids. The CDR3 region has the DNA TGCGCCAGCAGCTTGATGGGTGACCCTGAAAAACTGTTTTTT. This encodes CASSLMGDPEKLFF.

This clone was observed a single time. Other DNA sequences of this sample code for an identical CDR3. The chain uses TRBV5-1 and TRBJ2-7, with D maybe TRBD2 (5 bases). V lost 4 bases and J 3 bases, leaving 14 bases between the germline ends. The CDR3 has 14 amino acids. Germline V CDR1 and CDR2: SGHRS, YFSETQ. CDR3 nucleotides: TGCGCCAGCAGCCTCCTGACGGGAAACTACGAGCAGTACTTC. This gives the protein CASSLLTGNYEQYF.

The rearrangement uses TRBV5-1 and TRBJ2-1, with D possibly being TRBD1 (7 bases). The CDR3 covers 17 residues. The V gene's germline CDR1 is SGHRS and CDR2 YFSETQ. Trimming removed 4 bases from V and 6 bases from J, with 23 bases in between. The CDR3 sequence: CASSVNQGGRVGNEQFF. The CDR3 coding sequence is TGCGCCAGCAGCGTTAACCAGGGGGGACGAGTGGGCAATGAGCAGTTCTTC.

This clone occurred many times. This sequence joins TRBV19 and TRBJ1-5, with D unresolved. V was pared by 7 bases and J by 0 bases, with 10 bases between. The CDR3 is made up of 14 amino acids. Germline V gene lookup returns CDR1 LNHDA and CDR2 SQIVND (reference sequence). CDR3 sequence: CASISFDSNQPQHF. In DNA, the CDR3 is TGTGCCAGTATCTCATTTGATAGCAATCAGCCCCAGCATTTT.

The rearrangement links TRBV7-9 to TRBJ2-7; TRBD1 matches at 11 bases. The junction had 6 bases not matched to a gene; V was cut back by 5 bases and J by 3 bases. The CDR3 extends over 15 amino acids. Germline loops: CDR1 SEHNR, CDR2 FQNEAQ (reference sequence). The CDR3 DNA follows: TGTGCCAGCAGCCCTCGGGGGACAGGGGGCTACGAGCAGTACTTC. Translating it yields CASSPRGTGGYEQYF.

The chain couples TRBV9 to TRBJ1-2; 7 bases align to TRBD1. The CDR3 length is 16 residues. Germline V gene lookup returns CDR1 SGDLS and CDR2 YYNGEE. V gave up 4 bases and J gave up 8 bases; unmatched junction bases: 17. CDR3 loop: CASSPPRQGAVLGYTF. The CDR3 DNA sequence: TGTGCCAGCAGCCCCCCTCGACAGGGTGCTGTTCTAGGCTACACCTTC.

This clone showed up many times. Within the sample, other DNA sequences also encode this same CDR3. The rearrangement joins TRBV11-2 to TRBJ2-5; 11 bases align to TRBD2. The CDR3 covers 15 residues. Looked up from germline, CDR1 is SGHAT and CDR2 is FQNNGV. The ends lost 4 bases at V and 4 bases at J; junction bases unmatched: 5. The CDR3 bases are TGTGCCAGCAGCTCCCTAGCGGGAGGAGGAGAGACCCAGTACTTC. Translated, it gives CASSSLAGGGETQYF.